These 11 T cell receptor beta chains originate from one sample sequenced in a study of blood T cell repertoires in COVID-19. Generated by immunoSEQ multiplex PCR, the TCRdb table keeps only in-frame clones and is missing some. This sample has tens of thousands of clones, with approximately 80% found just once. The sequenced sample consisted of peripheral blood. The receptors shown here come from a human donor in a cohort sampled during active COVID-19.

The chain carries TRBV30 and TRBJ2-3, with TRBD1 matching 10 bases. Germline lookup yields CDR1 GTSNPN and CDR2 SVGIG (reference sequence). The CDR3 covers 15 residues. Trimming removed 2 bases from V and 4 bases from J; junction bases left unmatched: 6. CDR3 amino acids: CAWSLGQGSPDTQYF. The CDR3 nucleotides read TGTGCCTGGAGTCTGGGACAGGGGAGCCCAGATACGCAGTATTTT. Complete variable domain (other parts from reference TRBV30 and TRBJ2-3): SQTIHQWPATLVQPVGSPLSLECTVEGTSNPNLYWYRQAAGRGLQLLFYSVGIGQISSEVPQNLSASRPQDRQFILSSKKLLLSDSGFYLCAWSLGQGSPDTQYFGPGTRLTVL.

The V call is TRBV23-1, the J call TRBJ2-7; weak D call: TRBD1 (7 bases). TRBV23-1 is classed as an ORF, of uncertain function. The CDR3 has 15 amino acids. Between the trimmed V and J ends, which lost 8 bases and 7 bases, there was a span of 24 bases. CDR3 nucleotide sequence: TGCGCCAGCGTGAGGGGGGACAGAGAGACTGAAGAGCAGTACTTC. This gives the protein CASVRGDRETEEQYF.

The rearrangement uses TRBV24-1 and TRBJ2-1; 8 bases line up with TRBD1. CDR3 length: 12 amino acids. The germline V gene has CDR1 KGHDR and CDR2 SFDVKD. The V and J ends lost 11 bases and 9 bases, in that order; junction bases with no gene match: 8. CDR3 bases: TGTGCCATTCAGGGGGCGCGGGGTGAGCAGTTCTTC. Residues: CAIQGARGEQFF.

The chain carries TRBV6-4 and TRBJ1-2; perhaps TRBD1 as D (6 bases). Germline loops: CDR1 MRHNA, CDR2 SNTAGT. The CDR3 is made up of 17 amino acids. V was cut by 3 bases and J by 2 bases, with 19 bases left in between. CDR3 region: CASSDRGPLTGNYGYTF. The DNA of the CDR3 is TGTGCCAGCAGTGATAGGGGACCACTGACAGGAAACTATGGCTACACCTTC.

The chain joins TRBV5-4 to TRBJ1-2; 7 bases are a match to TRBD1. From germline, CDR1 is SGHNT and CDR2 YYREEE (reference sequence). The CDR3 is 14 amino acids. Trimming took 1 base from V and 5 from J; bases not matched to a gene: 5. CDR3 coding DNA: TGTGCCAGCAGCTTGCCCGGGGACAGTTATGGCTACACCTTC. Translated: CASSLPGDSYGYTF.

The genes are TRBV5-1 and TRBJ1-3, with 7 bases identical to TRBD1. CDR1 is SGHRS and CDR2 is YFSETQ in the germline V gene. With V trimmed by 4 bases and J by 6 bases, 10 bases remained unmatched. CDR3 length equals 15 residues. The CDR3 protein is CASSVDRQGPNTIYF. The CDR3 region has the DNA TGCGCCAGCAGCGTTGATAGACAGGGACCAAACACCATATATTTT.

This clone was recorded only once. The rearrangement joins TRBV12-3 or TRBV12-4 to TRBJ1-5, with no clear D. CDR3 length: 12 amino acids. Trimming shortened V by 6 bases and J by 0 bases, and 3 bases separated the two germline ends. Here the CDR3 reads CASRYSNQPQHF. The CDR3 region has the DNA TGTGCCAGCAGATATAGCAATCAGCCCCAGCATTTT.

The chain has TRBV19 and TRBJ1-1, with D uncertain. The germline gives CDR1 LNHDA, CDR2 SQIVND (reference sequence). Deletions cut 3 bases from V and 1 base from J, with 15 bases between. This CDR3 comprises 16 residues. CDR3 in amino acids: CASSMRVGSQNTEAFF. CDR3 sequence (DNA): TGTGCCAGTAGTATGAGGGTGGGCAGTCAGAACACTGAAGCTTTCTTT.

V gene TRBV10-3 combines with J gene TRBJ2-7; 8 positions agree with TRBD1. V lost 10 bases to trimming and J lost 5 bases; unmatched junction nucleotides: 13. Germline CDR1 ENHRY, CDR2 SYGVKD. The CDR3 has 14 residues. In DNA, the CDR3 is TGTGCCAGTGACCCTTCAGGGGGCTCGAACGAGCAGTACTTC. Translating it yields CASDPSGGSNEQYF.

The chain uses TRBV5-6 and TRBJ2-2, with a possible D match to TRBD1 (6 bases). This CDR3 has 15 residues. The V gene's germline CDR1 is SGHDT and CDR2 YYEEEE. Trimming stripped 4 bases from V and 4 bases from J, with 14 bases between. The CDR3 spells CASSPPDRSTGELFF. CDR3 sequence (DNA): TGTGCCAGCAGCCCTCCGGACAGATCCACCGGGGAGCTGTTTTTT.

DNA of the CDR3: TGTGCCAGCTCACCTTGGGAGGGGATGGGCAATGAGCAGTTCTTC. This encodes CASSPWEGMGNEQFF. The chain has TRBV18 and TRBJ2-1; 7 bases line up with TRBD2. Germline CDR1 is KGHSH and CDR2 is LQKENI. CDR3 size: 15 residues. V dropped 3 bases and J dropped 6; count of bases not matched to a gene: 8.